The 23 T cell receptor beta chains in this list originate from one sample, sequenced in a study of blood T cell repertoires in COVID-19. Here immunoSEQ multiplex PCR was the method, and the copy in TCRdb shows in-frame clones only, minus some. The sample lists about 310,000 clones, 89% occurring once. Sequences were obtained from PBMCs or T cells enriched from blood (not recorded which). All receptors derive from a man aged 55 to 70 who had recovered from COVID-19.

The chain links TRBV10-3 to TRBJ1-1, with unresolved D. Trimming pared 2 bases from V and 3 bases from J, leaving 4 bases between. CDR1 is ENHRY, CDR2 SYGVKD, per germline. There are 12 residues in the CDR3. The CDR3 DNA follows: TGTGCCATCAGTGAGGAGTACACTGAAGCTTTCTTT. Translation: CAISEEYTEAFF.

Written as DNA, the CDR3 is TGTGCCAGCAGCAAAGCGCTAACAGGCGGCACAGATACGCAGTATTTT. Translating it yields CASSKALTGGTDTQYF. The rearrangement uses TRBV21-1 and TRBJ2-3; no DNA check was done on the table's D call, TRBD1. TRBV21-1 is a documented pseudogene. The CDR3 runs 16 residues.

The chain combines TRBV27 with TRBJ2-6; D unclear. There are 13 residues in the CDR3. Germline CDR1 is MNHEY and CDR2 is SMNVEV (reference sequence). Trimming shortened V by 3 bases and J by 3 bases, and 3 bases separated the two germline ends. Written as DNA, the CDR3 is TGTGCCAGCAGTTTCTTTGGGGCCAACGTCCTGACTTTC. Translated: CASSFFGANVLTF.

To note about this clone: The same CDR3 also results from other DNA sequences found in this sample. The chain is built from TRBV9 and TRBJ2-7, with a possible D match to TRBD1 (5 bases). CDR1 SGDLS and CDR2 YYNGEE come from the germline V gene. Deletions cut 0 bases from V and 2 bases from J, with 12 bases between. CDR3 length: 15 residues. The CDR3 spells CASSVGSGNPYEQYF. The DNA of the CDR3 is TGTGCCAGCAGCGTAGGGTCAGGGAATCCCTACGAGCAGTACTTC. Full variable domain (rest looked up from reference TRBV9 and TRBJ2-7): DSGVTQTPKHLITATGQRVTLRCSPRSGDLSVYWYQQSLDQGLQFLIQYYNGEERAKGNILERFSAQQFPDLHSELNLSSLELGDSALYFCASSVGSGNPYEQYFGPGTRLTVT.

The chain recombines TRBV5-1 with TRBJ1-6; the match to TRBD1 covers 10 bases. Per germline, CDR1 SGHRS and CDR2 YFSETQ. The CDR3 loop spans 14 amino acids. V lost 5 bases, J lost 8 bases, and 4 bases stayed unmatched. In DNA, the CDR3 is TGCGCCAGCAGTTCCGGGACAGGGGATTCACCCCTCCACTTT. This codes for CASSSGTGDSPLHF.

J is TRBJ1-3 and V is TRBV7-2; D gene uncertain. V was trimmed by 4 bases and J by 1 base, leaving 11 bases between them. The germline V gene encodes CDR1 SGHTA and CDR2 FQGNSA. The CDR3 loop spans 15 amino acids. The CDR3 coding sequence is TGTGCCAGCAGCTACCTGGGGAGGTCTGGAAACACCATATATTTT. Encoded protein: CASSYLGRSGNTIYF.

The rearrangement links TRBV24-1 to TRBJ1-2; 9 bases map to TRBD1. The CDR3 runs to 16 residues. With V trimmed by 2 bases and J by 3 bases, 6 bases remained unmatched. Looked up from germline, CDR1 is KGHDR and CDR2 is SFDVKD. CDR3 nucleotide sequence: TGTGCCACCAGTGATTCCCGGGACAGGGCCTACTATGGCTACACCTTC. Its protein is CATSDSRDRAYYGYTF.

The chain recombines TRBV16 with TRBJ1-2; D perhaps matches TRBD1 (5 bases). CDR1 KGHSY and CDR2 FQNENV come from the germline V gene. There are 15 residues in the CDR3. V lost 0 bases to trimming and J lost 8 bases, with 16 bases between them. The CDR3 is CASSQSAVRAEGYTF. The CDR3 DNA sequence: TGTGCCAGCAGCCAATCGGCTGTCAGGGCGGAAGGCTACACCTTC.

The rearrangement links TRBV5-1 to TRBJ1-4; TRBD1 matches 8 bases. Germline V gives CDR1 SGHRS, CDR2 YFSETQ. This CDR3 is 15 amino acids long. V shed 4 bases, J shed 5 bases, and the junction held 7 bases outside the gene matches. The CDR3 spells CASSPEQGGNEKLFF. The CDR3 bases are TGCGCCAGCAGCCCGGAACAGGGGGGCAATGAAAAACTGTTTTTT.

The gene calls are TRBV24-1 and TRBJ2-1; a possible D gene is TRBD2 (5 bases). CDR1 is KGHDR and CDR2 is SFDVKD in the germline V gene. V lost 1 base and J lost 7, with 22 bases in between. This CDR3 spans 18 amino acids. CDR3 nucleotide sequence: TGTGCCACCAGTGATTTCTCCTCGACTACTCAGTTTAGGAATGAGCAGTTCTTC. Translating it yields CATSDFSSTTQFRNEQFF.

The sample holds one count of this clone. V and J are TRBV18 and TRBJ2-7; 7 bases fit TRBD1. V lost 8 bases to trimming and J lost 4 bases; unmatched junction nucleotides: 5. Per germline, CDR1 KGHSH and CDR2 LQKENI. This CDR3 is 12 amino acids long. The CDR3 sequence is CASADRDYEQYF. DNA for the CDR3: TGTGCCAGCGCCGACAGGGATTACGAGCAGTACTTC.

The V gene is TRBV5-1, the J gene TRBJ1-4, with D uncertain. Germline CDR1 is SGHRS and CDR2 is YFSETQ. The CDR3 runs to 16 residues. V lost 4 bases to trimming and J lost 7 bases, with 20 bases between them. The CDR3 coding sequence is TGCGCCAGCAGCATCGGGTCACGTCAACGGGGTGAAAAACTGTTTTTT. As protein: CASSIGSRQRGEKLFF.

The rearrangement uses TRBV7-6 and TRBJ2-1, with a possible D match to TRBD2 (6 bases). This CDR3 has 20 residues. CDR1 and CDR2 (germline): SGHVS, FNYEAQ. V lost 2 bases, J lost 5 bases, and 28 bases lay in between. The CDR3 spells CASSLRRSSGGKTYDNEQFF. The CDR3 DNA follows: TGTGCCAGCAGCTTACGACGAAGCTCCGGAGGGAAGACTTACGACAATGAGCAGTTCTTC.

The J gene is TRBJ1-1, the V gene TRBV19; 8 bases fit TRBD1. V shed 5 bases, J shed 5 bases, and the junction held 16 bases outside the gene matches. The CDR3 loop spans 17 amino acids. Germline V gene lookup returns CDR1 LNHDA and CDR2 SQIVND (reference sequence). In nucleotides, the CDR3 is TGTGCCAGTAGTTCAATCCCCTGGACAGGGAGGAGTACTGAAGCTTTCTTT. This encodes CASSSIPWTGRSTEAFF.

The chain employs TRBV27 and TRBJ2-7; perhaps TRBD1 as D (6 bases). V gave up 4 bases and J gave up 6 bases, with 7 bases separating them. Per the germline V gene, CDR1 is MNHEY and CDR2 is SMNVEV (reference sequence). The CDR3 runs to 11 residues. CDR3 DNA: TGTGCCAGCAGTTCAGGGGTCGAGCAGTACTTC. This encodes CASSSGVEQYF.

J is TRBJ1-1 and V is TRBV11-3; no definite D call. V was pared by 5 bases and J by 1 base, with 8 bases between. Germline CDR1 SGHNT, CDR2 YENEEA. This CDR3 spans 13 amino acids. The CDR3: CASSLQQNTEAFF. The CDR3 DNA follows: TGTGCCAGCAGCCTCCAACAGAACACTGAAGCTTTCTTT.

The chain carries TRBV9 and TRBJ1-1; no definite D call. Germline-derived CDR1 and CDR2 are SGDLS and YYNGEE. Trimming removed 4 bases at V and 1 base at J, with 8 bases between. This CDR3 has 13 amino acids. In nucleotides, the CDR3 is TGTGCCAGCAGCCCCAGACAGAACACTGAAGCTTTCTTT. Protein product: CASSPRQNTEAFF. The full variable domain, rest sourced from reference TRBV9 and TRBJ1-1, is DSGVTQTPKHLITATGQRVTLRCSPRSGDLSVYWYQQSLDQGLQFLIQYYNGEERAKGNILERFSAQQFPDLHSELNLSSLELGDSALYFCASSPRQNTEAFFGQGTRLTVV.

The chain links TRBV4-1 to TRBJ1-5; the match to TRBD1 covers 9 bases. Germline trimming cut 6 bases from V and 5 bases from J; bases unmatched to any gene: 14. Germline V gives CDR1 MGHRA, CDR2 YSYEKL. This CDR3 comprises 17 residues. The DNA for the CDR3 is TGCGCCAGCAGTCCCCAGGGACAGGGCAAGGGCCATCAGCCCCAGCATTTT. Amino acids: CASSPQGQGKGHQPQHF.

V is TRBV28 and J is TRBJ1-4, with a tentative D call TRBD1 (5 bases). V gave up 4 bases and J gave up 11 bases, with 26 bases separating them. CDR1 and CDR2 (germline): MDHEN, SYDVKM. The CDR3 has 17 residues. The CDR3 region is CASSSALGGWLGWKLFF. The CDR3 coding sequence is TGTGCCAGCAGTTCCGCCCTTGGGGGGTGGCTTGGATGGAAACTGTTTTTT.

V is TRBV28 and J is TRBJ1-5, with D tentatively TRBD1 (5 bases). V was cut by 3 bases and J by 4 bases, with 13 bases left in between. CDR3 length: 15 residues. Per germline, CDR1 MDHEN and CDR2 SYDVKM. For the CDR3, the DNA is TGTGCCAGCAGTTTCTTCGACCAGGGTAATCAGCCCCAGCATTTT. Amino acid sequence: CASSFFDQGNQPQHF.

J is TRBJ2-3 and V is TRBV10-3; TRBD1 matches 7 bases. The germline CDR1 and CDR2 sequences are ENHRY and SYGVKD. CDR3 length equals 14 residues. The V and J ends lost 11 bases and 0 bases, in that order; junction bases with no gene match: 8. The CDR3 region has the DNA TGTGCCGTAGGACAGGCCGCTAGCACAGATACGCAGTATTTT. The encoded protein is CAVGQAASTDTQYF.

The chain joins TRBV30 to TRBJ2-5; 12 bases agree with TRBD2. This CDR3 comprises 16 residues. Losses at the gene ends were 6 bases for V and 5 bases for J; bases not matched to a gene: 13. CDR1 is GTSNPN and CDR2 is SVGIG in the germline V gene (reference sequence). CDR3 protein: CACKVYPLAGGETQYF. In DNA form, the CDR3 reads TGTGCCTGCAAAGTGTACCCCCTAGCGGGGGGGGAGACCCAGTACTTC. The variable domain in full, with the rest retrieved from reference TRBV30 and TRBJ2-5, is SQTIHQWPATLVQPVGSPLSLECTVEGTSNPNLYWYRQAAGRGLQLLFYSVGIGQISSEVPQNLSASRPQDRQFILSSKKLLLSDSGFYLCACKVYPLAGGETQYFGPGTRLLVL.

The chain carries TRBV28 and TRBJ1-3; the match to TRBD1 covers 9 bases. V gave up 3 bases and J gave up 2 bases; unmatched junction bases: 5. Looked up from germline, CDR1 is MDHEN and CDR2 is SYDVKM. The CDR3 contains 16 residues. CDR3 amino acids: CASSLRDRATGNTIYF. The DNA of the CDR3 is TGTGCCAGCAGTTTGCGGGACAGGGCGACTGGAAACACCATATATTTT.